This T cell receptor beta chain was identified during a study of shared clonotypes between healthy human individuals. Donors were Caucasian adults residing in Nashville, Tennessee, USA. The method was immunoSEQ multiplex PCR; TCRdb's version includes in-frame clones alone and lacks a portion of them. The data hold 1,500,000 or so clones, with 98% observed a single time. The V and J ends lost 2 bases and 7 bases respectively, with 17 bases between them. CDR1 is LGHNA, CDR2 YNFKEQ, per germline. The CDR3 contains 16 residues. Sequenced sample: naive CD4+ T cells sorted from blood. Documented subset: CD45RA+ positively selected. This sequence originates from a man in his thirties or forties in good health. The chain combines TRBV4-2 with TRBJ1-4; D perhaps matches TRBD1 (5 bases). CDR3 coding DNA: TGTGCCAGCAGCCAACAAGGTCGAGGGGATGGTGAAAAACTGTTTTTT. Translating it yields CASSQQGRGDGEKLFF.